The rows below give T cell receptor beta chains drawn from one sample of a study of OX40 agonist ivuxolimab in advanced cancers. Assay used: immunoSEQ multiplex PCR; TCRdb lists only in-frame clones, some missing. The table includes approximately 68,000 clones, 80% to 85% detected once. Specimen: CD4+ or CD8+ T cells sorted from blood, collected in a trial of the OX40 agonist ivuxolimab. The receptors were gathered from an adult with an advanced solid tumor such as melanoma, head and neck, liver or kidney cancer. The CDR3 runs from the conserved cysteine through the conserved F or W. Fields, in order: CDR3 DNA, CDR3 protein, V gene, D gene, J gene, clone size. The D gene is left open where the match is weak. Size is stated for part of the rows, as once, few or many counts, or as a class when the clone is expanded.

DNA: TGCAGCGTGCGACGGACTAACACCGGGGAGCTGTTTTTT; CDR3: CSVRRTNTGELFF; V: TRBV29-1; D: NA; J: TRBJ2-2; size: NA
DNA: TGTGCCAGCAGCTTATCGGGACTTATTAACACCGGGGAGCTGTTTTTT; CDR3: CASSLSGLINTGELFF; V: TRBV5-6; D: NA; J: TRBJ2-2; size: NA
DNA: TGTGCCAGTTTGGGGCGGGCAGGGGGCAATGAGCAGTTCTTC; CDR3: CASLGRAGGNEQFF; V: TRBV6-6; D: TRBD1; J: TRBJ2-1; size: NA
DNA: TGTGCCAGCAGAATACGACAGGGAGAGGCTACTGAAGCTTTCTTT; CDR3: CASRIRQGEATEAFF; V: TRBV27; D: TRBD1; J: TRBJ1-1; size: once
DNA: TGCGCCAGCAGCCCGCGGGGGGACCTCACCGGGGAGCTGTTTTTT; CDR3: CASSPRGDLTGELFF; V: TRBV5-1; D: TRBD2; J: TRBJ2-2; size: NA
DNA: TGTGCCAGCTCATCCAAGACCTATGGCTACACCTTC; CDR3: CASSSKTYGYTF; V: TRBV18; D: NA; J: TRBJ1-2; size: NA
DNA: TGTGCCAGCAGCCGAAGCGGCGGCCACACCGGGGAGCTGTTTTTT; CDR3: CASSRSGGHTGELFF; V: TRBV7-3; D: NA; J: TRBJ2-2; size: few
DNA: TGTGCCAGCAGCGAAGAGATGAGCGCCGGGGAGCTGTTTTTT; CDR3: CASSEEMSAGELFF; V: TRBV9; D: NA; J: TRBJ2-2; size: few
DNA: TGTGCCAGCAGCTTACTCCCCAGGGGGCAGACCGGGGAGCTGTTTTTT; CDR3: CASSLLPRGQTGELFF; V: TRBV7-3; D: TRBD1; J: TRBJ2-2; size: NA
DNA: TGCGCCAGCAGCCCAGGCCGCGAGCAGTACTTC; CDR3: CASSPGREQYF; V: TRBV5-1; D: NA; J: TRBJ2-7; size: once
DNA: TGCAGCGTGAAAACAGGGGGCGCGGGGAGCAATCAGCCCCAGCATTTT; CDR3: CSVKTGGAGSNQPQHF; V: TRBV29-1; D: TRBD1; J: TRBJ1-5; size: NA
DNA: TGTGCCAGCAGTCTCCCTCCAGGACTCCTCTATAATTCACCCCTCCACTTT; CDR3: CASSLPPGLLYNSPLHF; V: TRBV28; D: NA; J: TRBJ1-6; size: NA
DNA: TGTGCCAGTAGTATATCTGGACAGGGCACAGATACGCAGTATTTT; CDR3: CASSISGQGTDTQYF; V: TRBV19; D: TRBD1; J: TRBJ2-3; size: NA
DNA: TGTGCCAGCAGCCCCCGGAGGCCCTCGGGCACCGGGGAGCTGTTTTTT; CDR3: CASSPRRPSGTGELFF; V: TRBV7-2; D: NA; J: TRBJ2-2; size: NA
DNA: TGCGCCAGCAGTGAGGTCGTCCGGAATGAGCAGTTCTTC; CDR3: CASSEVVRNEQFF; V: TRBV10-2; D: NA; J: TRBJ2-1; size: NA
DNA: TGTGCCTGGAGTGCCCGCCGGGTAGCAATTTACGAGCAGTACTTC; CDR3: CAWSARRVAIYEQYF; V: TRBV30; D: NA; J: TRBJ2-7; size: NA
DNA: TGTGCCAGCAGTTCAAGCGGGGGGGGCCACAATGAGCAGTTCTTC; CDR3: CASSSSGGGHNEQFF; V: TRBV28; D: TRBD2; J: TRBJ2-1; size: NA
DNA: TGTGCCAGCAGCATTAGACAGGCCAACTATGGCTACACCTTC; CDR3: CASSIRQANYGYTF; V: TRBV7-2; D: NA; J: TRBJ1-2; size: once
DNA: TGCAGCGCCAGAAGGGGAGAGACCCAGTACTTC; CDR3: CSARRGETQYF; V: TRBV29-1; D: NA; J: TRBJ2-5; size: NA
DNA: TGTGCCAGCAGACGACAGGGGGCCTATGGCTACACCTTC; CDR3: CASRRQGAYGYTF; V: TRBV9; D: TRBD1; J: TRBJ1-2; size: NA
DNA: TGCGCCAGCAGCCAAGAGCGGGGGCTTGGCACTGAAGCTTTCTTT; CDR3: CASSQERGLGTEAFF; V: TRBV4-1; D: NA; J: TRBJ1-1; size: NA
DNA: TGCGCCAGCAGCCAAGACCACGGGGATTACTACGAGCAGTACTTC; CDR3: CASSQDHGDYYEQYF; V: TRBV4-3; D: NA; J: TRBJ2-7; size: NA
DNA: TGTGCCAGCAGGCCCCCAGGGGGCTTTCAGCCCCAGCATTTT; CDR3: CASRPPGGFQPQHF; V: TRBV28; D: TRBD1; J: TRBJ1-5; size: once
DNA: TGTGCCTGGAGTCTTCAAACAGGAGGGACCCAGCATTTT; CDR3: CAWSLQTGGTQHF; V: TRBV30; D: NA; J: TRBJ1-5; size: once
DNA: TGTGCCAGTAGTATGCAAACATACAATGAGCAGTTCTTC; CDR3: CASSMQTYNEQFF; V: TRBV19; D: NA; J: TRBJ2-1; size: NA
DNA: TGTGCCAGCAGTCCCTCCAGGGGGCAAAATTCACCCCTCCACTTT; CDR3: CASSPSRGQNSPLHF; V: TRBV28; D: TRBD1; J: TRBJ1-6; size: NA
DNA: TGTGCCAGCAGTTACCTCAGGGGCGAGAACACTGAAGCTTTCTTT; CDR3: CASSYLRGENTEAFF; V: TRBV6-6; D: NA; J: TRBJ1-1; size: NA
DNA: TGTGCCAGCAGTTTCCGGACAGGGAGGACTGGAAACACCATATATTTT; CDR3: CASSFRTGRTGNTIYF; V: TRBV28; D: TRBD1; J: TRBJ1-3; size: NA
DNA: TGTGCCAGCAGCTTAGGAGGGCTCCCCAGGGATACGCAGTATTTT; CDR3: CASSLGGLPRDTQYF; V: TRBV7-3; D: NA; J: TRBJ2-3; size: few
DNA: TGTGCCAGCAGTATAGATATGACCGGGACAGGGATGCGCACAGATACGCAGTATTTT; CDR3: CASSIDMTGTGMRTDTQYF; V: TRBV13; D: TRBD1; J: TRBJ2-3; size: NA
DNA: TGTGCCAGCAGCTTAAGAGGGACTAGCGGCTTCAATGAGCAGTTCTTC; CDR3: CASSLRGTSGFNEQFF; V: TRBV7-3; D: TRBD2; J: TRBJ2-1; size: NA
DNA: TGTGCCAGCAGCGTACACCCCTCCGGGGCTGGGGCCAACGTCCTGACTTTC; CDR3: CASSVHPSGAGANVLTF; V: TRBV9; D: NA; J: TRBJ2-6; size: NA
DNA: TGCGCCAGCAGCCAAGGGAGGGGGACCGACTACGAGCAGTACTTC; CDR3: CASSQGRGTDYEQYF; V: TRBV4-1; D: NA; J: TRBJ2-7; size: few
DNA: TGTGCCAGTAGTATCCGGGACAGGGGGGATTATGGCTACACCTTC; CDR3: CASSIRDRGDYGYTF; V: TRBV19; D: TRBD1; J: TRBJ1-2; size: NA
DNA: TGCGCCAGCAGCCCTACCGGGACTAGCGGGAGAGTGGAGACCCAGTACTTC; CDR3: CASSPTGTSGRVETQYF; V: TRBV4-3; D: TRBD2; J: TRBJ2-5; size: NA
DNA: TGCGCCAGCAGCCCTCGGACAGGAGGCTACGAGCAGTACTTC; CDR3: CASSPRTGGYEQYF; V: TRBV4-3; D: TRBD1; J: TRBJ2-7; size: NA
DNA: TGTGCCAGCAGTTCCGTCCCGGAAGAGACCCAGTACTTC; CDR3: CASSSVPEETQYF; V: TRBV27; D: NA; J: TRBJ2-5; size: NA
DNA: TGTGCCAGCAGCCTAACGGTGAATCAGCCCCAGCATTTT; CDR3: CASSLTVNQPQHF; V: TRBV7-9; D: NA; J: TRBJ1-5; size: once
DNA: TGCGCCAGCAGCCCGACCAACAGGGTCGCCGATACGCAGTATTTT; CDR3: CASSPTNRVADTQYF; V: TRBV5-1; D: NA; J: TRBJ2-3; size: NA
DNA: TGTGCCAGTAGCTTAGTCCCAAGCTCCTACAATGAGCAGTTCTTC; CDR3: CASSLVPSSYNEQFF; V: TRBV7-9; D: NA; J: TRBJ2-1; size: NA
DNA: TGTGCCAGCTCACCAGAGACAGGGGGCGACACTGAAGCTTTCTTT; CDR3: CASSPETGGDTEAFF; V: TRBV18; D: TRBD1; J: TRBJ1-1; size: once
DNA: TGTGCCAGCAGCGTGGGACCCCCTAAGGGGACCCAGTACTTC; CDR3: CASSVGPPKGTQYF; V: TRBV7-7; D: NA; J: TRBJ2-5; size: NA
DNA: TGTGCCAGCAGTCCTTCAGGGGGCTTACCGAACACTGAAGCTTTCTTT; CDR3: CASSPSGGLPNTEAFF; V: TRBV28; D: TRBD1; J: TRBJ1-1; size: NA
DNA: TGTGCCAGCAGCGCCCTCGGGACCCTCACAGATACGCAGTATTTT; CDR3: CASSALGTLTDTQYF; V: TRBV9; D: NA; J: TRBJ2-3; size: NA
DNA: TGTGCCAGCAGTACGCAGGGGGCTGGAGTAGCGGGGGTCTACGAGCAGTACTTC; CDR3: CASSTQGAGVAGVYEQYF; V: TRBV27; D: NA; J: TRBJ2-7; size: NA
DNA: TGTGCCAGCTCACCGAGCAGCAACACCGGGGAGCTGTTTTTT; CDR3: CASSPSSNTGELFF; V: TRBV18; D: NA; J: TRBJ2-2; size: NA
DNA: TGCGCCAGCAGCTTGGCCGTCGTAGGGAGGGCAGATACGCAGTATTTT; CDR3: CASSLAVVGRADTQYF; V: TRBV5-1; D: TRBD2; J: TRBJ2-3; size: NA
DNA: TGTGCCAGCAGCTTAGCGGGACAGATCCAAGAGACCCAGTACTTC; CDR3: CASSLAGQIQETQYF; V: TRBV7-7; D: TRBD1; J: TRBJ2-5; size: NA
DNA: TGTGCCAGCAGCTTGGGACTGTACAATGAGCAGTTCTTC; CDR3: CASSLGLYNEQFF; V: TRBV5-5; D: NA; J: TRBJ2-1; size: NA